This TCR beta chain was documented in a study of blood T cells in healthy people across ages. Sample-barcoded 5' priming and a J-beta primer mix drove a second PCR of roughly 6 to 12 cycles. A single record per CDR3 protein comes from TCRdb applying MiXCR to the 5' RACE reads. This table holds roughly 800,000 distinct CDR3 sequences, more than 20% found once. The CDR3 is 16 amino acids. J gave up 4 bases and V 5 bases, and 8 bases lay outside the gene matches. Germline assignment: CDR1 SGHTA and CDR2 FQGNSA. Study-wide results and limits: Relative to aged donors, long-lived donors carried more naive CD4+ cells and displayed higher diversity.

This clonotype turned up a few times. Antigen unknown. The draw of peripheral blood yielded ten milliliters from each donor. In addition, the sample was reused for a study of T cells of mothers and their children. That publication notes: At a rate of approximately 1.5 ug per 15 ul, cDNA synthesis received all of the extracted RNA. Sequencing revealed no T cell clones that were persistent and microchimeric.

The origin of this receptor is a boy under 18 in good health. The chain links TRBV7-2 to TRBJ2-1, with 10 bases lining up with TRBD2. Material: blood. The CDR3 coding sequence is TGTGCCAGCAGCCGAAGGAGAGCGGGAGGGTACAATGAGCAGTTCTTC. This gives the protein CASSRRRAGGYNEQFF.